Presented here are 6 T cell receptor beta chains from one specimen sequenced in a study of blood T cell repertoires in COVID-19. TCRdb keeps only in-frame clones here, not all; method: immunoSEQ multiplex PCR. The data hold about 73,000 clones, with 89% observed a single time. The sample consisted of peripheral blood. The receptors were gathered from a man older than 75 with acute or convalescent COVID-19.

In the case of this clone: Other DNA sequences in the same sample also yield this CDR3. The chain is built from TRBV6-5 and TRBJ1-5, with D possibly matching TRBD1 (6 bases). This CDR3 has 13 amino acids. Between the trimmed V and J ends, which lost 4 bases and 2 bases, there was a span of 6 bases. Per germline, CDR1 MNHEY and CDR2 SVGAGI. The CDR3 nucleotides read TGTGCCAGCAGTTGGACAGGCAATCAGCCCCAGCATTTT. Translated, it gives CASSWTGNQPQHF.

Here the CDR3 reads CASSKLGENTGELFF. The CDR3 nucleotides are TGTGCCAGCAGTAAACTCGGGGAGAACACCGGGGAGCTGTTTTTT. The chain recombines TRBV6-6 with TRBJ2-2; possibly TRBD2 for D (5 bases). This CDR3 is 15 amino acids long. The V gene's germline CDR1 is MNHNY and CDR2 SVGAGI (reference sequence). Trimming shortened V by 5 bases and J by 1 base, and 11 bases separated the two germline ends.

The rearrangement joins TRBV21-1 to TRBJ2-3; TRBD1 is taken as the D call from the table, unchecked against the DNA. TRBV21-1 is listed as a pseudogene. This CDR3 is built from 16 residues. The CDR3 spells CASSTRDRGMTDTQYF. The DNA of the CDR3 is TGTGCCAGCAGCACCCGGGACAGGGGAATGACAGATACGCAGTATTTT.

The V call is TRBV5-1, the J call TRBJ1-1; 8 positions match TRBD1. This CDR3 is 14 amino acids long. The germline CDR1 and CDR2 sequences are SGHRS and YFSETQ. V trimming: 5 bases; J trimming: 1 base; junction bases outside the gene matches: 4. CDR3 nucleotide sequence: TGCGCCAGCAGGAAACAGGGGGGGAACACTGAAGCTTTCTTT. This encodes CASRKQGGNTEAFF.

The rearrangement links TRBV10-2 to TRBJ2-1; D may be TRBD2 (5 bases). V lost 6 bases to trimming and J lost 4 bases, with 10 bases between them. CDR1 is WSHSY, CDR2 SAAADI, per germline. CDR3 length equals 13 residues. Here the CDR3 DNA reads TGCGCCAGCAGGGGTAGCGCTTACAATGAGCAGTTCTTC. Amino acids: CASRGSAYNEQFF.

J is TRBJ1-2 and V is TRBV6-5; D unclear. The CDR3 loop spans 13 amino acids. V gave up 6 bases and J gave up 7 bases, with 15 bases separating them. CDR1 is MNHEY, CDR2 SVGAGI, per germline. The CDR3 region has the DNA TGTGCCAGCAGGTCGGCTGCTGGAGGTGGCTACACCTTC. Protein: CASRSAAGGGYTF.